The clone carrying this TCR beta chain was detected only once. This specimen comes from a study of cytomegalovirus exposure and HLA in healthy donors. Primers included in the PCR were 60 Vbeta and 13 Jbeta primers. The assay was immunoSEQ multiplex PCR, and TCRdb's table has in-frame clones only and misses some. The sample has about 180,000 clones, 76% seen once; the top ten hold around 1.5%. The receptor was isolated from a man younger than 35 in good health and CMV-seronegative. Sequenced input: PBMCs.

CDR3 sequence: CASSFRGSNYGYTF. The CDR3 coding sequence is TGTGCCAGCAGTTTTAGGGGTTCGAACTATGGCTACACCTTC. The chain has TRBV28 and TRBJ1-2, with D possibly TRBD1 on 5 matching bases. Trimming cost V 3 bases and J 2 bases, with 10 bases left between them. The germline CDR1 and CDR2 sequences are MDHEN and SYDVKM. CDR3 length equals 14 residues.